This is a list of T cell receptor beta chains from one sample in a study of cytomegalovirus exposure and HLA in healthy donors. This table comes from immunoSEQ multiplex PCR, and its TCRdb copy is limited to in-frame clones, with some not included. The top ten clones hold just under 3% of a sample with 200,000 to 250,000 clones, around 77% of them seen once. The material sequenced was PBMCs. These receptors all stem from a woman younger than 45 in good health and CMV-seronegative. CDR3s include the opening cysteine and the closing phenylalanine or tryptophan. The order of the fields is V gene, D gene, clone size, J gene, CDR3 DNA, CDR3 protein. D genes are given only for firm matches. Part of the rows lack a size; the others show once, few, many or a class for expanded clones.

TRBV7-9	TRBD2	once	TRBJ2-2	TGTGCCAGCAGCTCACAAGAGGGACTAGCGGGGAACACCGGGGAGCTGTTTTTT	CASSSQEGLAGNTGELFF
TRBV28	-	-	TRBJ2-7	TGTGCCAGCAGGGCCCACGAGCAGTACTTC	CASRAHEQYF
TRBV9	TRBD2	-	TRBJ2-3	TGTGCCAGCAGCGTAGAACCGGGAGGGTATGGAGATACGCAGTATTTT	CASSVEPGGYGDTQYF
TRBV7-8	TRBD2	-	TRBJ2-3	TGTGCCAGCAGACCTCTAGCGGGGGGGCAGGGAGATACGCAGTATTTT	CASRPLAGGQGDTQYF
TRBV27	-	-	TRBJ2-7	TGTGCCAGCAGTTTCATAAACAGGGTAAAGTTCGAGCAGTACTTC	CASSFINRVKFEQYF
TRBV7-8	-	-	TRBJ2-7	TGTGCCAGCAGCACTAGTGGGGTCTGGGGACACTACGAGCAGTACTTC	CASSTSGVWGHYEQYF
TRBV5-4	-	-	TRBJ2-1	TGTGCCAGCAGCGACCTACAGGGAGTCTACAATGAGCAGTTCTTC	CASSDLQGVYNEQFF
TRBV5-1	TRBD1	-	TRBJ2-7	TGCGCCAGCAGCTGGGGACAGGGTCCATACGAGCAGTACTTC	CASSWGQGPYEQYF
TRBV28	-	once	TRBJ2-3	TGTGCCAGCAGCCCGGGTTCGCGGGGAGATACGCAGTATTTT	CASSPGSRGDTQYF
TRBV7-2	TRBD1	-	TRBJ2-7	TGTGCCAGCACCTTAAGGGACAGGACTTTGGAGCAGTACTTC	CASTLRDRTLEQYF
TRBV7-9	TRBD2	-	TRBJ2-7	TGTGCCAGCAGCCCACCCCTAGCGGGTGGGGACGAGCAGTACTTC	CASSPPLAGGDEQYF
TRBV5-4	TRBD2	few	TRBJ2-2	TGTGCCAGCAGCTTGGGACTAGCGGGGGCAAACACCGGGGAGCTGTTTTTT	CASSLGLAGANTGELFF
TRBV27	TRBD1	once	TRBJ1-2	TGTGCCAGCAGTTTAGGGACAGGGAGGTCCGGCTACACCTTC	CASSLGTGRSGYTF
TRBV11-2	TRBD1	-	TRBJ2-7	TGTGCCAGCAGCTTCAACCCGGGACAGGGGGCGGGTGAGCAGTACTTC	CASSFNPGQGAGEQYF
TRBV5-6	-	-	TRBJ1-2	TGTGCCAGCAGCTGGGGGGGTTGGATGGACTATGGCTACACCTTC	CASSWGGWMDYGYTF
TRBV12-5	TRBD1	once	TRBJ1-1	TGTGCTAGTGGTTTGGCCCCCGGGACAGGGGCGCGGAACCCTGAAGCTTTCTTT	CASGLAPGTGARNPEAFF